A single sample gave rise to the 3 T cell receptor beta chains below, sequenced in a study of shared clonotypes between healthy human individuals. Some clones are missing from TCRdb's copy, which holds only in-frame ones; the method was immunoSEQ multiplex PCR. The table lists some 2.3 million clones, approximately 93% of them singletons. Source material: naive CD4+ T cells from PBMCs. Described subset: CD45RA+ positively selected. The receptors come from a man aged 18 to 30 in good health. Some clones in this sample may be carry-over from other donors' samples.

This clone was recorded once. The chain uses TRBV7-4 and TRBJ2-7; TRBD1 agrees at 9 bases. Germline CDR1 is SGHVT and CDR2 is SQSDAQ. The CDR3 has 15 residues. V was clipped by 5 bases and J by 5 bases; unmatched bases: 10. DNA of the CDR3: TGTGCCAGCAGCCCCCCCGGGACAGGGTGGGACGAGCAGTACTTC. It specifies CASSPPGTGWDEQYF.

The chain has TRBV19 and TRBJ1-2; unclear D gene. V was trimmed by 8 bases and J by 4 bases, leaving 17 bases between them. Germline CDR1 LNHDA, CDR2 SQIVND (reference sequence). This CDR3 is built from 14 residues. The CDR3 DNA sequence: TGTGCCAGTTGGCCCACCGGCGGTTCCTATGGCTACACCTTC. Its translation is CASWPTGGSYGYTF. Drawing the rest from reference TRBV19 and TRBJ1-2, the complete variable domain is DGGITQSPKYLFRKEGQNVTLSCEQNLNHDAMYWYRQDPGQGLRLIYYSQIVNDFQKGDIAEGYSVSREKKESFPLTVTSAQKNPTAFYLCASWPTGGSYGYTFGSGTRLTVV.

The J gene is TRBJ2-3, the V gene TRBV28; D not certain. Trimming left V 5 bases short and J 7 bases short, with 13 bases between. CDR1 is MDHEN, CDR2 SYDVKM, per germline. The CDR3 loop spans 13 amino acids. CDR3 bases: TGTGCCAGCAGTCCCCCAGAGCGATATACGCAGTATTTT. The encoded protein is CASSPPERYTQYF.